Here is one TCR beta chain with its context. The record has no base qualities; no much larger clone is one base away. These data originate in a study of tumor-infiltrating T cells and Merkel cell polyomavirus (dated by TCRdb to about 2017). At the level of the whole study: In Merkel cell carcinoma patients, the study investigated CD8+ T cells specific for the Merkel cell polyomavirus KLL epitope. Varying disease stages were represented at patient presentation, and patients were followed for a median of around 2.5 years (range roughly 1.1 to 6.0 years). Patient treatments varied, were not standardized, and included chemotherapy, radiation and immunotherapies. Sorted samples averaged approximately 690 cells from blood (range about 330-8,500) and 5,500 to 6,000 cells from TIL (range roughly 1,844-13,000). TRB sequencing covered KLL-tetramer-sorted cells from blood or tumor-infiltrating lymphocytes in 14 to 15 samples, plus 12 matched whole-tumor samples. Across the study, one tumor sample was obtained as a frozen nodal tumor digest and one as a flash-frozen core biopsy of a metastasis. What the authors observed across the whole study: A significant MCC-specific survival advantage (P = 0.0051) was associated with a greater number of unique KLL-specific clonotypes in tumors (about 5-110 vs 0-3). One limitation of the study is the small sample size (n = 12 patients). Significantly improved MCC-specific survival was associated with a higher intratumoral fraction of KLL-specific T cells (about 1.9-18% versus 0-0.14%). KLL-specific TRB repertoires were found to be diverse and largely private, with only one public clonotype, shared by two patients, identified among 400 or so unique sequences. Because the study covered only a single viral epitope, T cells targeting other Merkel cell polyomavirus epitopes were not captured.

The library was built by means of the immunoSEQ multiplex PCR assay. Adaptive Biotechnologies (Seattle, WA) carried out the genomic DNA extraction, TRB sequencing and normalization. The study's processing was this. Only TRB sequences with an estimated two or more genomes were counted as tetramer-positive clonotypes. Clonality was calculated as one minus the Shannon entropy of productive TRB sequences, normalized by log2 of unique productive sequences. KLL-specific clonotypes in tumors were found by matching TCRbeta CDR3 amino acid sequences to the sequences from the tetramer-sorted sample of each patient. TCRdb limited this immuneACCESS table to in-frame rearrangements with V and J called. A share of clones is missing; checked studies link under half to unresolved V genes, and the rest is unexplained. Clone size and the V and J calls come from that table; the DNA yielded D and trimming. Present in this sample are 750 to 1,000 clones, around nine tenths of which were seen just once. The ten largest make up approximately 20% of the sample.

Measured from the cysteine to the phenylalanine, the CDR3 is 12 residues long. The entry retains the CDR3 DNA only, 36 bases that are in frame from base 1. CDR1 and CDR2 are read off the germline V gene as SQVTM and ANQGSEA. V lost 0 bases and J lost 5 bases; the stretch between them is 7 bases long. Robust positive staining for Merkel cell polyomavirus Large T antigen was observed by immunohistochemistry in the tumors of all patients. Eleven to twelve Merkel cell carcinoma patients with robust KLL-tetramer+ populations, above 0.04% of CD8+ T cells, in blood and/or cultured TIL were included. Every patient was Caucasian, and patient ages had a median of approximately 62 years and ranged from roughly 45 to 85 years. Staining of at least 2 million cells was performed using anti-CD8 PE antibody, a KLL APC tetramer and 7-AAD viability dye. Heparinized blood underwent Ficoll preparation to isolate peripheral blood mononuclear cells, which were then cryopreserved. Cells that were tetramer-positive and CD8-high were sorted on a FACSAriaII and then flash frozen.

The TCR sequence derives from a man aged 55 to 70 with Merkel cell carcinoma. Sequencing was carried out using Merkel cell polyomavirus peptide tetramer+ CD8+ T cells sorted from blood. The sample's cell subset or site label, decoded: CD8+ T cells binding a tetramer loaded with the MCPyV common T-antigen KLL epitope. The chain couples TRBV29-1 to TRBJ1-2; no D segment can be confidently identified. The DNA reads TGCAGCGTTGAAGACCTGTCTTATGGCTACACCTTC. This codes for CSVEDLSYGYTF.